The rows below give T cell receptor beta chains drawn from one sample of a study of response to subunit inactivated influenza vaccine. Using its own MiXCR run on the RT-PCR reads, TCRdb lists one record per CDR3 protein. The sample holds 500,000 to 550,000 distinct CDR3 sequences, around 8% seen once. The sequences come from PBMCs from blood, collected about 24 months after vaccination. The receptors come from a man between 50 and 70 years old who received an inactivated influenza vaccine. Each CDR3 is given with its conserved first and last residue. A D gene is named only where the DNA matches it firmly.

d_call | v_call | cdr3_aa
NA | TRBV12-3/TRBV12-4 | CASSVQGRTYNEQFF
NA | TRBV24-1 | CATSGAAGTPNTGELFF
TRBD1 | TRBV20-1 | CSASRQGVNTEAFF
NA | TRBV6-5 | CASSYSGLQGLNTEAFF
NA | TRBV2 | CASSARAIRTDTQYF
NA | TRBV7-9 | CASSLGRGSGANVLTF
NA | TRBV5-6 | CASRPINTGELFF
TRBD1 | TRBV29-1 | CSVLTGGPLSYEQYF
TRBD1 | TRBV12-5 | CASGSVWTGSSSAFF
NA | TRBV12-3/TRBV12-4 | CASSLEFQETQYF
NA | TRBV4-2 | CASSQGGLFRYGYTF
NA | TRBV7-2 | CASSQHMNTEAFF
NA | TRBV15 | CATSRDKGDMRGYTF
NA | TRBV5-1 | CASSLMMRERDEQFF
TRBD2 | TRBV18 | CASSLLSSAGGPNEQFF
NA | TRBV7-9 | CASSFGFGPQETQYF
NA | TRBV6-5 | CASSYSQIQPQHF
NA | TRBV6-1 | CASRLRGGSQPQHF
TRBD2 | TRBV29-1 | CSVRTSGGYNEQFF
TRBD2 | TRBV5-5 | CASSPGTSDEQFF
TRBD1 | TRBV2 | CASSRQGALNTEAFF
NA | TRBV12-3/TRBV12-4 | CASSLGRTGGYTF
NA | TRBV6-5 | CASSYQGVRTDTQYF
NA | TRBV5-1 | CASSPGSRHYGYTF
NA | TRBV27 | CASSLVGRQNTDTQYF
TRBD2 | TRBV6-4 | CASSANLDSKAGGPGETQYF
NA | TRBV4-3 | CASSQDFGRYTQYF
TRBD2 | TRBV4-3 | CASSQDAGLAGGREQFF
TRBD1 | TRBV2 | CASSVAGTGNEKLFF
NA | TRBV4-1 | CASSQAGRGNSPLHF
TRBD1 | TRBV10-3 | CAISDSKGQRNTEAFF
NA | TRBV25-1 | CASALTDTQYF
NA | TRBV29-1 | CSVVGWVGARDYGYTF
NA | TRBV7-9 | CASSLGQLDSPLHF
NA | TRBV7-2 | CASSLQASLTDEQFF
TRBD1 | TRBV24-1 | CATSDSRGSSGTQYF
TRBD2 | TRBV20-1 | CSARGLANTYEQYF
NA | TRBV15 | CATSRDLGQPQHF
TRBD2 | TRBV20-1 | CSARGTSGRALYEQYF
NA | TRBV20-1 | CSAGPAGRSQPQHF
NA | TRBV5-1 | CASSLPRDRITDTQYF
NA | TRBV20-1 | CSASLWDNNEQFF
NA | TRBV10-3 | CATTATDTQYF
NA | TRBV6-5 | CASSYSQMGSTDTQYF
TRBD2 | TRBV20-1 | CSASGSAGGLADTQYF
TRBD1 | TRBV7-8 | CASSPGTGETEAFF
TRBD2 | TRBV20-1 | CSAPSHGRAFNEQFF